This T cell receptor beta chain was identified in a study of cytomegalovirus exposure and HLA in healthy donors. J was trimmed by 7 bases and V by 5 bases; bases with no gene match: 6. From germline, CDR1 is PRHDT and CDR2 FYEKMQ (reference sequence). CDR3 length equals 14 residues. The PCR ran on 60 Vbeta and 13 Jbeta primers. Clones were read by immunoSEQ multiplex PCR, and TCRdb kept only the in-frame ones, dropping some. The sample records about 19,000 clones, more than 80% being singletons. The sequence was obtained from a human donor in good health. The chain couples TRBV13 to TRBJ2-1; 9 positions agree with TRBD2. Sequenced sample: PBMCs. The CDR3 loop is CASSQPGLANEQFF. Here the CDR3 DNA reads TGTGCCAGCAGCCAACCGGGACTAGCAAATGAGCAGTTCTTC.